This paragraph reports one TCR beta chain. The antigen is not known. One end of the junction does not line up with germline, which may come from a read error. The CDR3 loop spans 16 amino acids. Per the germline V gene, CDR1 is LNHDA and CDR2 is SQIVND (reference sequence). Amplification of TCR alpha and beta CDR3 regions from RNA used iRepertoire nested multiplex PCR. One-step reverse transcription and amplification started from about 100-400 ng of tissue mRNA or PBMC total RNA. In TCRdb, the multiplex PCR reads were re-called with MiXCR into one record per CDR3 protein. The table shows about 180,000 distinct CDR3 sequences, with about 46% occurring only once. This sample is part of a study of glioma-infiltrating T cells. Study results and caveats: Above-expected tissue-blood divergence occurred in all gliomas, most in low-grade ones. CDR3 overlap between tissue and blood was very small.

The chain recombines TRBV19 with TRBJ1-2, with 10 bases matching TRBD1. This TCR was recovered from a human donor with low-grade glioma or glioblastoma, undergoing nonglioma brain surgery, or in good health (not recorded which). Sequencing was done on a sample of glioma tissue, nonneoplastic brain tissue, or PBMCs (not recorded which). DNA for the CDR3: TGTGACAGTAGTGCCCTAAGACAGGGGGCAGGATATGGCTACACCTTC. It specifies CDSSALRQGAGYGYTF.